One sample yielded the 10 T cell receptor beta chains listed below, sequenced in a study of cytomegalovirus exposure and HLA in healthy donors. The PCR made use of 60 Vbeta and 13 Jbeta primers. Clones were sequenced by immunoSEQ multiplex PCR, and TCRdb holds only the in-frame ones, with some missing. The top ten hold about 1.5% of the sample, which has some 180,000 clones, more than 75% seen once. The specimen sequenced was PBMCs. The source is a man aged 40-49 years in good health and CMV-seronegative.

CDR3 sequence (DNA): TGTGCTAGTGGTTTGAACGGAGGATTTCAGCCCCAGCATTTT. Translating it yields CASGLNGGFQPQHF. The chain joins TRBV12-5 to TRBJ1-5; D is uncertain. This CDR3 region has 14 residues. V lost 2 bases and J 6 bases, leaving 11 bases between the germline ends. Germline assignment: CDR1 LGHNT and CDR2 FRNRAP.

This chain connects TRBV7-2 to TRBJ2-1; 8 positions agree with TRBD2. CDR3 length: 13 amino acids. The junction had 2 bases not matched to a gene; V was cut back by 4 bases and J by 6 bases. The germline V gene has CDR1 SGHTA and CDR2 FQGNSA. For the CDR3, the DNA is TGTGCCAGCAGCTGGGGACTAGGCAATGAGCAGTTCTTC. This encodes CASSWGLGNEQFF.

This clone was picked up a small number of times. CDR3 DNA sequence: TGCGCCAGCAGCCAGGCGACAGGGGTGAGTGAAAAACTGTTTTTT. It yields the protein CASSQATGVSEKLFF. V gene TRBV4-1 combines with J gene TRBJ1-4, with TRBD1 identical over 8 bases. The CDR3 has 15 amino acids. The V segment lost 3 bases and the J segment 7 bases; nucleotides outside the gene matches: 7. In germline, CDR1 is MGHRA, CDR2 YSYEKL.

The chain uses TRBV7-6 and TRBJ2-3; D might be TRBD1 (6 bases). The CDR3 extends over 14 amino acids. Germline values: CDR1 SGHVS, CDR2 FNYEAQ. Trimming shortened V by 5 bases and J by 5 bases, and 14 bases separated the two germline ends. CDR3 DNA: TGTGCCAGCAGCGCGAGCGTAGGGGGAGATACGCAGTATTTT. Its protein is CASSASVGGDTQYF.

The rearrangement uses TRBV30 and TRBJ1-2; D ambiguous. The germline V gene encodes CDR1 GTSNPN and CDR2 SVGIG (reference sequence). Trimming cost V 2 bases and J 2 bases, with 15 bases left between them. The CDR3 is 15 residues long. Here the CDR3 DNA reads TGTGCCTGGAGTCTAGCCCCTATTTGGAACTATGGCTACACCTTC. Translation: CAWSLAPIWNYGYTF.

This chain links TRBV4-3 with TRBJ1-2; 9 bases line up with TRBD1. The V and J ends lost 0 bases and 7 bases, in that order; junction bases with no gene match: 18. Germline values: CDR1 LGHNA, CDR2 YSLEER. This CDR3 region has 19 residues. CDR3 protein: CASSQDLGATGGIARGYTF. The DNA of the CDR3 is TGCGCCAGCAGCCAAGATCTGGGGGCGACAGGGGGGATTGCTCGTGGCTACACCTTC.

A single count supports this clone. The V gene is TRBV5-4, the J gene TRBJ1-1; TRBD1 agrees at 9 bases. The CDR3 extends over 13 amino acids. Germline CDR1 and CDR2: SGHNT and YYREEE (reference sequence). V was pared by 4 bases and J by 7 bases, with 5 bases of the junction left unmatched. The CDR3 loop is CASSQGQGVEAFF. The DNA for the CDR3 is TGTGCCAGCAGCCAGGGACAGGGAGTTGAAGCTTTCTTT.

The chain couples TRBV28 to TRBJ2-1; 12 bases map to TRBD2. Germline assignment: CDR1 MDHEN and CDR2 SYDVKM. V dropped 4 bases and J dropped 7; count of bases not matched to a gene: 11. The CDR3 has 17 residues. Here the CDR3 DNA reads TGTGCCAGCAGTTCAACAAAGACTAGCGGGAGAGGGAATGAGCAGTTCTTC. This gives the protein CASSSTKTSGRGNEQFF.

J is TRBJ2-1 and V is TRBV5-6; TRBD1 aligns across 7 bases. The germline V gene encodes CDR1 SGHDT and CDR2 YYEEEE. The CDR3 is 14 residues long. The trim removed 0 bases at V and 7 bases at J, leaving 4 bases unmatched. The CDR3 DNA reads as TGTGCCAGCAGCTTGGGACAGGGTAGGAATGAGCAGTTCTTC. It codes for CASSLGQGRNEQFF.

The chain recombines TRBV23-1 with TRBJ2-3; 9 bases are a match to TRBD1. TRBV23-1 is an open reading frame whose function is uncertain. Trimming cost V 1 base and J 2 bases; bases outside gene matches: 13. The CDR3 consists of 19 residues. The CDR3 nucleotides read TGCGCCAGCAGTCAATACCAGGACAGGGGTTCCCCCCACACAGATACGCAGTATTTT. As protein: CASSQYQDRGSPHTDTQYF.